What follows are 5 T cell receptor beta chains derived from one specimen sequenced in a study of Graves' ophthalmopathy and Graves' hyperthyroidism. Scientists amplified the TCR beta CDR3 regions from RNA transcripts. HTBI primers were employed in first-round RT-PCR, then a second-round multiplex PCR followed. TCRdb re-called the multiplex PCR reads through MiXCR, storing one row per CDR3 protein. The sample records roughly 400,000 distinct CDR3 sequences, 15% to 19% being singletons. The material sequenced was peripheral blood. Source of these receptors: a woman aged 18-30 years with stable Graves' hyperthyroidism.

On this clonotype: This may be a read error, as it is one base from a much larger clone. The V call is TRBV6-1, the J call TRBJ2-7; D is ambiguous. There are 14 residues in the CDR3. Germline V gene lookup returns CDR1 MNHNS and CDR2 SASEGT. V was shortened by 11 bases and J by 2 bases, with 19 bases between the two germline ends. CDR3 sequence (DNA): TGTGCCTGTGAAGAGACCAGGAATCCCTACGAGCAGTACTTC. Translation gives CACEETRNPYEQYF.

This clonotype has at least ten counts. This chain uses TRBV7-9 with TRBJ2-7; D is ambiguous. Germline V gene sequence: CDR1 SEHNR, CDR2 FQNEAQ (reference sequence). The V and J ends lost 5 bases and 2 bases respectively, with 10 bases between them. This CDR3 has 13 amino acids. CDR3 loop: CASSPQVAYEQYF. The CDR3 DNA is TGTGCCAGCAGCCCGCAGGTGGCCTACGAGCAGTACTTC.

Here the CDR3 DNA reads TGTGCCAGCAGCGAGACCCCACGGATTGATAGCTACACCTTC. It yields the protein CASSETPRIDSYTF. The chain carries TRBV6-2 or TRBV6-3 and TRBJ1-2, with no clear D. Germline V gene sequence: CDR1 MNHEY, CDR2 SVGEGT. The CDR3 runs 14 residues. Deletions cut 6 bases from V and 9 bases from J, with 20 bases between.

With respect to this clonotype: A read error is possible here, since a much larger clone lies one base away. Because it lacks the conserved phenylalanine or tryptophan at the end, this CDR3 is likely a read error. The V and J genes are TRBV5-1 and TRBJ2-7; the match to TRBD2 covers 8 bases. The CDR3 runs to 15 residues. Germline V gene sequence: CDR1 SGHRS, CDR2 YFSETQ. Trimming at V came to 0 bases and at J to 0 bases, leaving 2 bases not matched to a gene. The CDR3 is CASSLVSGDSYEQYY. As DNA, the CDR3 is TGCGCCAGCAGCTTGGTTAGCGGGGACTCCTACGAGCAGTACTAC.

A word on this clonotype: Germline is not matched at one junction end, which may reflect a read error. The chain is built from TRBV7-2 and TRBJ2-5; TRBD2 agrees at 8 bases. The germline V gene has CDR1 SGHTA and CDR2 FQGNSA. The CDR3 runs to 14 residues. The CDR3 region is CAISLGASGWELYF. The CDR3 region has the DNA TGTGCCATCAGCTTAGGAGCTAGCGGGTGGGAGCTGTACTTC.